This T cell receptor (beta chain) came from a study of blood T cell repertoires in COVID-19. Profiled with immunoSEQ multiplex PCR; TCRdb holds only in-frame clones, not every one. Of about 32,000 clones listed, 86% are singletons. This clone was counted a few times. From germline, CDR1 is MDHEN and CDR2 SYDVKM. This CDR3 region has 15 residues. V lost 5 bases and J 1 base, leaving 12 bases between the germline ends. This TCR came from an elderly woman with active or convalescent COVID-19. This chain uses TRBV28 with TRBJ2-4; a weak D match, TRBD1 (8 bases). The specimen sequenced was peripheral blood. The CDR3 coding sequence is TGTGCCAGCAGTCACAGGGGGGGGGCCAAAAACATTCAGTACTTC. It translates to CASSHRGGAKNIQYF.